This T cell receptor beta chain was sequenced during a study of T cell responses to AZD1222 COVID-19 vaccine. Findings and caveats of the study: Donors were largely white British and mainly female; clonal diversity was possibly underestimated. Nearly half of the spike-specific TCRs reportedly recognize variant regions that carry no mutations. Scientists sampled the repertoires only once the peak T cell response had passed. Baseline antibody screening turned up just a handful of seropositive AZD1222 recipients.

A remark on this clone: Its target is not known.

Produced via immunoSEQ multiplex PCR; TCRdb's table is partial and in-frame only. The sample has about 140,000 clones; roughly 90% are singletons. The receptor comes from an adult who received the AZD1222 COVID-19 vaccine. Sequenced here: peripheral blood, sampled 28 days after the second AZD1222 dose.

The CDR3 nucleotides read TGTGCCAGCAGCCGAGCGACTAGCGGGACCCCCCAGTTCTTC. The encoded protein is CASSRATSGTPQFF. The chain couples TRBV7-3 to TRBJ2-1; 11 bases are shared with TRBD2. The germline V gene has CDR1 SGHTA and CDR2 FQGTGA. The CDR3 covers 14 residues. The V and J ends lost 5 bases and 13 bases, in that order; junction bases with no gene match: 10.